These 32 T cell receptor beta chains were all obtained from the same sample, sequenced in a study of T cells in Graves' hyperthyroidism and ophthalmopathy. Amplification yielded TCR beta CDR3 regions, with RNA transcripts as the source. The HTBI primer set drove a first-round RT-PCR of the TCR CDR3. TCRdb reanalysed the multiplex PCR reads using MiXCR and keeps one entry per CDR3 protein. The data show some 350,000 distinct CDR3 sequences, 13% to 15% seen once. Sequenced input: blood. The receptor source for this set is a woman in her sixties or seventies with Graves' ophthalmopathy.

This clonotype came up many times. The chain couples TRBV30 to TRBJ1-1; the D is unclear. Trimming pared 4 bases from V and 1 base from J, leaving 7 bases between. The CDR3 spans 12 residues. CDR1 is GTSNPN and CDR2 is SVGIG in the germline V gene (reference sequence). For the CDR3, the DNA is TGTGCCTGGATCGTGGGGAACACTGAAGCTTTCTTT. Translating it yields CAWIVGNTEAFF.

There are many counts of this clonotype. The chain joins TRBV28 to TRBJ1-2; 8 nucleotides line up with TRBD1. CDR3 length: 15 residues. Germline-derived CDR1 and CDR2 are MDHEN and SYDVKM. Unmatched junction bases numbered 4, after V lost 1 base and J lost 3 bases. The CDR3 coding sequence is TGTGCCAGCAGTTTATCAACAGGGGGTGACTATGGCTACACCTTC. It codes for CASSLSTGGDYGYTF.

This clonotype was counted many times. The J gene is TRBJ2-7, the V gene TRBV5-1; D may be TRBD1 or TRBD2 (6 bases each). The CDR3 is 12 amino acids. Germline V gives CDR1 SGHRS, CDR2 YFSETQ. V lost 6 bases and J 5 bases, leaving 12 bases between the germline ends. The CDR3 DNA follows: TGCGCCAGCAAGGGGGGCGACAACGAGCAGTACTTC. Protein: CASKGGDNEQYF.

The chain employs TRBV7-2 and TRBJ2-7; 10 positions agree with TRBD2. This CDR3 contains 17 residues. With 5 bases clipped from V and 1 base from J, the junction kept 11 bases outside the gene matches. Germline CDR1 is SGHTA and CDR2 is FQGNSA. The DNA for the CDR3 is TGTGCCAGCAGCCAAGAGGTGCTAGCGGGAGTTTCCTACGAGCAGTACTTC. Protein: CASSQEVLAGVSYEQYF.

The chain carries TRBV10-3 and TRBJ2-5; no reliable D call. The CDR3 consists of 14 residues. Trimming removed 0 bases from V and 5 bases from J, with 10 bases in between. Germline CDR1 ENHRY, CDR2 SYGVKD. The CDR3 region is CAISESGLSETQYF. The CDR3 nucleotides read TGTGCCATCAGTGAGTCAGGGCTCTCGGAGACCCAGTACTTC.

This clonotype was found many times. The rearrangement uses TRBV28 and TRBJ2-4, with D possibly TRBD1 on 5 matching bases. The CDR3 covers 15 residues. V lost 5 bases, J lost 0 bases, and 11 bases lay in between. Germline lookup yields CDR1 MDHEN and CDR2 SYDVKM. The CDR3 spells CASSARQLAKNIQYF. For the CDR3, the DNA is TGTGCCAGCAGTGCTCGACAGCTAGCCAAAAACATTCAGTACTTC.

This rearrangement joins TRBV30 to TRBJ2-1, with 10 bases identical to TRBD1. CDR1 is GTSNPN and CDR2 is SVGIG in the germline V gene (reference sequence). This CDR3 spans 15 amino acids. The ends lost 3 bases at V and 6 bases at J; junction bases unmatched: 8. DNA for the CDR3: TGTGCCTGGAGGAGTCCCGGGACAGGGGTCAATGAGCAGTTCTTC. Its protein product is CAWRSPGTGVNEQFF. The entire variable domain, with the rest obtained from reference TRBV30 and TRBJ2-1, is as follows: SQTIHQWPATLVQPVGSPLSLECTVEGTSNPNLYWYRQAAGRGLQLLFYSVGIGQISSEVPQNLSASRPQDRQFILSSKKLLLSDSGFYLCAWRSPGTGVNEQFFGPGTRLTVL.

This clonotype has ten or more counts. The chain is built from TRBV28 and TRBJ2-5; 10 bases fit TRBD1. The germline CDR1 and CDR2 sequences are MDHEN and SYDVKM. V lost 2 bases, J lost 1 base, and 1 base stayed unmatched. The CDR3 contains 15 residues. The CDR3 reads CASSLRTGGQETQYF. The CDR3 nucleotides read TGTGCCAGCAGTTTAAGGACAGGGGGCCAAGAGACCCAGTACTTC.

This clonotype was counted ten times or more. This chain joins TRBV11-2 and TRBJ2-1; D perhaps matches TRBD1 (6 bases). CDR3 length: 14 residues. From germline, CDR1 is SGHAT and CDR2 FQNNGV. V was cut by 3 bases and J by 2 bases, with 8 bases left in between. The CDR3 bases are TGTGCCAGCAGCTTCACAGGGACCTACAATGAGCAGTTCTTC. Amino acid sequence: CASSFTGTYNEQFF.

The chain recombines TRBV6-1 with TRBJ1-5; D uncertain. Germline V gene lookup returns CDR1 MNHNS and CDR2 SASEGT. Trimming shortened V by 4 bases and J by 4 bases, and 2 bases separated the two germline ends. The CDR3 is 11 amino acids. CDR3 in DNA: TGTGCCAGCAGTGCAAATCAGCCCCAGCATTTT. Translating gives CASSANQPQHF.

The chain joins TRBV7-9 to TRBJ2-3, with 7 bases fitting TRBD2. Trimming at V came to 6 bases and at J to 4 bases, leaving 7 bases not matched to a gene. Germline CDR1 is SEHNR and CDR2 is FQNEAQ (reference sequence). The CDR3 spans 14 residues. CDR3 amino acids: CASSSLRGADTQYF. CDR3 DNA: TGTGCCAGCAGTTCCCTCCGGGGGGCAGATACGCAGTATTTT. Complete variable domain (other parts from reference TRBV7-9 and TRBJ2-3): DTGVSQNPRHKITKRGQNVTFRCDPISEHNRLYWYRQTLGQGPEFLTYFQNEAQLEKSRLLSDRFSAERPKGSFSTLEIQRTEQGDSAMYLCASSSLRGADTQYFGPGTRLTVL.

This clonotype showed up many times. The chain couples TRBV27 to TRBJ2-7, with 14 bases that match TRBD2. Germline trimming cut 4 bases from V and 4 bases from J; bases unmatched to any gene: 6. Germline-derived CDR1 and CDR2 are MNHEY and SMNVEV (reference sequence). This CDR3 has 16 amino acids. The CDR3 sequence: CASSSGRTSGGYEQYF. For the CDR3, the DNA is TGTGCCAGCAGTTCAGGGAGGACTAGCGGGGGGTACGAGCAGTACTTC.

This sequence joins TRBV9 and TRBJ2-1; D is undetermined. Trimming shortened V by 0 bases and J by 1 base, and 8 bases separated the two germline ends. Per germline, CDR1 SGDLS and CDR2 YYNGEE. This CDR3 region has 15 residues. This CDR3 is CASSVGGFSYNEQFF. CDR3 DNA: TGTGCCAGCAGCGTAGGTGGATTTTCCTACAATGAGCAGTTCTTC.

At least ten counts were recorded for this clonotype. The rearrangement joins TRBV5-1 to TRBJ2-7; D is unclear. Trimming took 0 bases from V and 6 from J, leaving 10 bases between them. Germline CDR1 is SGHRS and CDR2 is YFSETQ. The CDR3 totals 13 residues. Here the CDR3 DNA reads TGCGCCAGCAGCTTGGCCGAGGATCGCGAGCAGTACTTC. Translated: CASSLAEDREQYF.

This clonotype came up many times. CDR3 residues: CASSGLAGSTDTQYF. Here the CDR3 DNA reads TGTGCCAGCAGTGGACTAGCGGGAAGCACAGATACGCAGTATTTT. This chain joins TRBV6-1 and TRBJ2-3; 11 bases map to TRBD2. CDR1 is MNHNS, CDR2 SASEGT, per germline. CDR3 length: 15 amino acids. V lost 4 bases, J lost 0 bases, and 0 bases stayed unmatched.

This clonotype was observed at least ten times. Here the CDR3 DNA reads TGCGCCAGCAGCTTGGAACGGGGGGCTAATGAAAAACTGTTTTTT. It is translated as CASSLERGANEKLFF. This chain joins TRBV5-1 and TRBJ1-4, with a weak D call TRBD1 (5 bases). CDR3 length: 15 amino acids. V lost 0 bases and J lost 3, with 9 bases in between. CDR1 and CDR2 from the germline V gene are SGHRS and YFSETQ. Together with reference TRBV5-1 and TRBJ1-4, the CDR3 gives the full variable domain: KAGVTQTPRYLIKTRGQQVTLSCSPISGHRSVSWYQQTPGQGLQFLFEYFSETQRNKGNFPGRFSGRQFSNSRSEMNVSTLELGDSALYLCASSLERGANEKLFFGSGTQLSVL.

This clonotype was counted ten times or more. This chain links TRBV6-1 with TRBJ2-7; 7 bases are a match to TRBD1. CDR3 length equals 15 residues. V was clipped by 2 bases and J by 0 bases; unmatched bases: 4. Looked up from germline, CDR1 is MNHNS and CDR2 is SASEGT. CDR3 in amino acids: CASSESDRSSYEQYF. CDR3 nucleotides: TGTGCCAGCAGTGAATCGGACAGGAGCTCCTACGAGCAGTACTTC.

Points on this clonotype: With a much larger clone just one base away, this may be a read error. The rearrangement joins TRBV18 to TRBJ1-2, with D possibly TRBD1 on 5 matching bases. The CDR3 contains 13 residues. Germline CDR1 reads KGHSH; CDR2 reads LQKENI. CDR3 sequence reads: CASSPDSLYGHTF. Here the CDR3 DNA reads TGTGCCAGCTCTCCCGACAGTCTCTATGGCCACACCTTC.

The table lists this clonotype with a few counts. This chain links TRBV4-2 with TRBJ2-1; D is unclear. CDR3 length: 14 amino acids. In germline, CDR1 is LGHNA, CDR2 YNFKEQ. V lost 0 bases and J 6 bases, leaving 9 bases between the germline ends. The CDR3 loop is CASSQDMGSNEQFF. CDR3 bases: TGTGCCAGCAGCCAAGATATGGGATCCAATGAGCAGTTCTTC.

This clonotype occurred many times. The genes are TRBV7-2 and TRBJ2-1; 11 bases match TRBD2. Germline V CDR1 and CDR2: SGHTA, FQGNSA. The CDR3 contains 15 residues. Unmatched junction bases numbered 6, after V lost 3 bases and J lost 8 bases. CDR3 coding DNA: TGTGCCAGCAGCTTGACTAGCGGGGTGTGGGATGAGCAGTTCTTC. It yields the protein CASSLTSGVWDEQFF.

The rearrangement joins TRBV5-1 to TRBJ1-5; a possible D gene is TRBD1 (5 bases). The CDR3 covers 11 residues. Germline V CDR1 and CDR2: SGHRS, YFSETQ. Trimming shortened V by 10 bases and J by 6 bases, and 11 bases separated the two germline ends. CDR3 coding DNA: TGCGCCTTTAGGAGGGGTCAGCCCCAGCATTTT. This translates into CAFRRGQPQHF.

This chain uses TRBV25-1 with TRBJ2-1, with a possible D match to TRBD1 (7 bases). The CDR3 sequence is 14 residues long. Trimming cost V 4 bases and J 10 bases, with 17 bases left between them. From germline, CDR1 is MGHDK and CDR2 SYGVNS. CDR3 region: CASSGRGVPLEQFF. DNA of the CDR3: TGTGCCAGCAGTGGCAGGGGGGTGCCTTTGGAGCAGTTCTTC.

This clonotype was seen many times. The chain joins TRBV7-9 to TRBJ2-3; D is uncertain. Germline CDR1 SEHNR, CDR2 FQNEAQ (reference sequence). V lost 1 base and J 4 bases, leaving 9 bases between the germline ends. CDR3 length: 14 amino acids. The CDR3 spells CASSLGTSADTQYF. The DNA of the CDR3 is TGTGCCAGCAGCTTAGGTACTTCCGCAGATACGCAGTATTTT.

This chain uses TRBV5-1 with TRBJ2-5, with D maybe TRBD2 (5 bases). The V and J ends lost 0 bases and 2 bases respectively, with 14 bases between them. The CDR3 has 16 amino acids. The germline V gene has CDR1 SGHRS and CDR2 YFSETQ. CDR3 DNA sequence: TGCGCCAGCAGCTTGGTGGCGGGTAGCTCTCAAGAGACCCAGTACTTC. This translates into CASSLVAGSSQETQYF.

This clonotype was observed many times. The chain uses TRBV20-1 and TRBJ2-1; D is unresolved. The CDR3 totals 15 residues. Per the germline V gene, CDR1 is DFQATT and CDR2 is SNEGSKA (reference sequence). Trimming took off 0 bases at V and 0 bases at J, with 9 bases between the two ends. The CDR3 loop reads CSARDTQRSYNEQFF. The CDR3 DNA sequence: TGCAGTGCTAGAGATACGCAACGCTCCTACAATGAGCAGTTCTTC.

V gene TRBV10-1 combines with J gene TRBJ2-3; D unresolved. The germline gives CDR1 WNHNN, CDR2 SYGVQD (reference sequence). V lost 6 bases and J lost 6, with 19 bases in between. The CDR3 is 15 residues long. The CDR3 region is CASSDLLGRRDTQYF. Written as DNA, the CDR3 is TGCGCCAGCAGCGATCTCCTTGGACGCAGGGATACGCAGTATTTT.

V gene TRBV19 combines with J gene TRBJ2-3; D gene uncertain. Per germline, CDR1 LNHDA and CDR2 SQIVND (reference sequence). V was clipped by 3 bases and J by 3 bases, with 7 bases between them. The CDR3 length is 13 residues. Here the CDR3 reads CASSIGRTDTQYF. The CDR3 nucleotides are TGTGCCAGTAGTATCGGACGGACAGATACGCAGTATTTT.

This clonotype was counted at least ten times. The rearrangement uses TRBV28 and TRBJ1-5, with D maybe TRBD1 (6 bases). The CDR3 contains 15 residues. Trimming cost V 6 bases and J 1 base, with 13 bases left between them. Germline V lookup: CDR1 MDHEN, CDR2 SYDVKM. The CDR3 coding sequence is TGTGCCAGCAGACGCAGGGGCGGCAGCAATCAGCCCCAGCATTTT. This encodes CASRRRGGSNQPQHF. The full variable domain, with the rest looked up from reference TRBV28 and TRBJ1-5, is DVKVTQSSRYLVKRTGEKVFLECVQDMDHENMFWYRQDPGLGLRLIYFSYDVKMKEKGDIPEGYSVSREKKERFSLILESASTNQTSMYLCASRRRGGSNQPQHFGDGTRLSIL.

A single count supports this clonotype. This chain links TRBV5-1 with TRBJ2-1, with D hard to call. The CDR3 sequence is 14 residues long. Germline V gene lookup returns CDR1 SGHRS and CDR2 YFSETQ. V gave up 7 bases and J gave up 10 bases, with 21 bases separating them. The CDR3 loop is CASGPNSRSLEQFF. The CDR3 nucleotides are TGCGCCAGCGGCCCAAACTCCCGGTCGTTAGAGCAGTTCTTC.

This clonotype was counted ten times or more. The rearrangement uses TRBV2 and TRBJ2-1; 9 positions match TRBD1. V was clipped by 3 bases and J by 9 bases; unmatched bases: 15. CDR3 length: 17 residues. The germline CDR1 and CDR2 sequences are SNHLY and FYNNEI. The CDR3, as DNA: TGTGCCAGCAGTGACGGACAGGGGTATAGTTCGTCCGGTGAGCAGTTCTTC. Protein sequence: CASSDGQGYSSSGEQFF.

This clonotype was counted only a few times. This chain uses TRBV19 with TRBJ2-6; D may be TRBD2 (6 bases). The CDR3 runs 18 residues. CDR1 and CDR2 from the germline V gene are LNHDA and SQIVND (reference sequence). The germline V and J ends were trimmed by 6 bases and 0 bases, with 18 bases remaining between them. The CDR3 loop reads CASRSKGLNFSGANVLTF. The CDR3 DNA reads TGTGCCAGTAGATCCAAGGGACTGAACTTCTCTGGGGCCAACGTCCTGACTTTC.

This chain connects TRBV10-3 to TRBJ2-1; 7 nucleotides match TRBD1. The germline V gene has CDR1 ENHRY and CDR2 SYGVKD. V lost 6 bases, J lost 4 bases, and 15 bases stayed unmatched. This CDR3 has 17 residues. The DNA for the CDR3 is TGTGCCATCAGCCGCGCGGCAGCCTCAGGGGGTTACAATGAGCAGTTCTTC. Residues: CAISRAAASGGYNEQFF.